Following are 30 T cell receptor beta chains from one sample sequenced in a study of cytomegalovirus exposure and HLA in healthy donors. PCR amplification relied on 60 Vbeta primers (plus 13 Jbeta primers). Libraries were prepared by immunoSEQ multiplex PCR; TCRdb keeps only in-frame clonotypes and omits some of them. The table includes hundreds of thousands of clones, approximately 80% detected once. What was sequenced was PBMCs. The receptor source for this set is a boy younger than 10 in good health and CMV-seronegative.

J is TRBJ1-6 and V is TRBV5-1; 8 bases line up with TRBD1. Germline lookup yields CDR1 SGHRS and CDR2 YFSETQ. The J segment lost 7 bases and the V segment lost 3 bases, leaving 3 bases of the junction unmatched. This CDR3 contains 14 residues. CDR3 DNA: TGCGCCAGCAGCTCTACAGGGGGGAATTCACCCCTCCACTTT. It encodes CASSSTGGNSPLHF.

The CDR3 DNA reads TGTGCCAGCAGCTTCGGGAAATTGAGAGGCTACACCTTC. This translates into CASSFGKLRGYTF. The chain recombines TRBV5-6 with TRBJ1-2; D unresolved. Germline assignment: CDR1 SGHDT and CDR2 YYEEEE. The CDR3 has 13 residues. Trimming cost V 2 bases and J 8 bases, with 13 bases left between them. The variable domain in full, with the rest retrieved from reference TRBV5-6 and TRBJ1-2, is DAGVTQSPTHLIKTRGQQVTLRCSPKSGHDTVSWYQQALGQGPQFIFQYYEEEERQRGNFPDRFSGHQFPNYSSELNVNALLLGDSALYLCASSFGKLRGYTFGSGTRLTVV.

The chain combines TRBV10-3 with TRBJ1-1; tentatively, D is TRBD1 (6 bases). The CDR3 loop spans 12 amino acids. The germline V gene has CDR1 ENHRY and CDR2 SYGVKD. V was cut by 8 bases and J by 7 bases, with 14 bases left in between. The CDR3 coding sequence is TGTGCCATCTGGGACATGGATTATGAAGCTTTCTTT. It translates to CAIWDMDYEAFF.

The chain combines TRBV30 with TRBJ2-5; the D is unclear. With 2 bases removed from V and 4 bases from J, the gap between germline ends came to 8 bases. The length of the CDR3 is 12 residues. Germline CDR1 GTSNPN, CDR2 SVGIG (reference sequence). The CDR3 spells CAWSPQAETQYF. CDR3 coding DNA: TGTGCCTGGAGTCCGCAGGCAGAGACCCAGTACTTC. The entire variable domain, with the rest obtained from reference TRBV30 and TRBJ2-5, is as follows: SQTIHQWPATLVQPVGSPLSLECTVEGTSNPNLYWYRQAAGRGLQLLFYSVGIGQISSEVPQNLSASRPQDRQFILSSKKLLLSDSGFYLCAWSPQAETQYFGPGTRLLVL.

The CDR3 DNA is TGTGCCAGCAGCACCGGGACAGGGGATCAGCCCCAGCATTTT. Protein product: CASSTGTGDQPQHF. V usage is TRBV9 and J usage is TRBJ1-5, with TRBD1 matching over 10 bases. Trimming took 4 bases from V and 5 from J; bases not matched to a gene: 3. Germline CDR1 reads SGDLS; CDR2 reads YYNGEE. The CDR3 is 14 residues long.

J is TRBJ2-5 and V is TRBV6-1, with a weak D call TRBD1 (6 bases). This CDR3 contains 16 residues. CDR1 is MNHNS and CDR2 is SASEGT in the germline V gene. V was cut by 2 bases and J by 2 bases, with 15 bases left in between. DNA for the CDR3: TGTGCCAGCAGTGAAAGAGCCCACGGACAGCAAGAGACCCAGTACTTC. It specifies CASSERAHGQQETQYF.

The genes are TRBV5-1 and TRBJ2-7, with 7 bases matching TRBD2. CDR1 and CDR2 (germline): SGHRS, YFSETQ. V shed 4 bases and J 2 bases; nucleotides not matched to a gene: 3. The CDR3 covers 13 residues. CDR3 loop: CASSGGVAYEQYF. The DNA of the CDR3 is TGCGCCAGCAGCGGGGGGGTGGCCTACGAGCAGTACTTC.

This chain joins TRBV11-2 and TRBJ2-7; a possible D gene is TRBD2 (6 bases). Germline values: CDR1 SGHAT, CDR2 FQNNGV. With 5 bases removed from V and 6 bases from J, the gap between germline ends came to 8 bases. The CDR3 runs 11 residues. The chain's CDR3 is CASSMGLEQYF. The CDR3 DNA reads TGTGCCAGCAGCATGGGACTCGAGCAGTACTTC.

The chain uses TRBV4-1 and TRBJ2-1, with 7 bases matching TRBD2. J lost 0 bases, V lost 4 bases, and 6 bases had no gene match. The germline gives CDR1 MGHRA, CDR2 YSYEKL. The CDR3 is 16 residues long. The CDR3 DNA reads TGCGCCAGCAGCCTCGGGGCTAGCGGCTCCTACAATGAGCAGTTCTTC. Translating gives CASSLGASGSYNEQFF.

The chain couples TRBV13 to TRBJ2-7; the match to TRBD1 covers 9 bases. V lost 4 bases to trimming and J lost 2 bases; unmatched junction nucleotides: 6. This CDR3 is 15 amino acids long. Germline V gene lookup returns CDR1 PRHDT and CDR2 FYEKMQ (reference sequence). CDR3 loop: CASSSRRDRAYEQYF. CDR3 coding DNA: TGTGCCAGCAGCTCCCGCCGGGACAGGGCCTACGAGCAGTACTTC.

CDR3 region: CASSERSGSTDTQYF. The DNA for the CDR3 is TGTGCCAGCAGCGAGAGGAGCGGAAGCACAGATACGCAGTATTTT. The chain employs TRBV11-3 and TRBJ2-3; a possible D gene is TRBD2 (5 bases). The CDR3 is 15 residues long. Looked up from germline, CDR1 is SGHNT and CDR2 is YENEEA. V was pared by 5 bases and J by 0 bases, with 12 bases between.

The CDR3 DNA reads TGTGCCAGTAGTAGACAGCTCAATCAGCCCCAGCATTTT. Encoded protein: CASSRQLNQPQHF. The genes are TRBV19 and TRBJ1-5; D is possibly TRBD1 (5 bases). V was clipped by 4 bases and J by 3 bases, with 7 bases between them. The germline gives CDR1 LNHDA, CDR2 SQIVND (reference sequence). This CDR3 has 13 residues. Supplemented by reference TRBV19 and TRBJ1-5, the full variable domain reads DGGITQSPKYLFRKEGQNVTLSCEQNLNHDAMYWYRQDPGQGLRLIYYSQIVNDFQKGDIAEGYSVSREKKESFPLTVTSAQKNPTAFYLCASSRQLNQPQHFGDGTRLSIL.

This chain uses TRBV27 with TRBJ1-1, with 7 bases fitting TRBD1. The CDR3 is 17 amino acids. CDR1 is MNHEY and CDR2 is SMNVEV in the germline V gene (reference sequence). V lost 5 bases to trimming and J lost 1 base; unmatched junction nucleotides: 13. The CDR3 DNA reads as TGTGCCAGCAGTCCCGAGTCCTCGACAGGGAAGAACACTGAAGCTTTCTTT. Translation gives CASSPESSTGKNTEAFF.

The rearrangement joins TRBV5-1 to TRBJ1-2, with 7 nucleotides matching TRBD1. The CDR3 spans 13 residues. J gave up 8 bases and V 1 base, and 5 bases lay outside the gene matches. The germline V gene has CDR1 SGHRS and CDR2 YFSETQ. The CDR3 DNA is TGCGCCAGCAGCTTGATGGACAGGATGGGCTACACCTTC. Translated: CASSLMDRMGYTF.

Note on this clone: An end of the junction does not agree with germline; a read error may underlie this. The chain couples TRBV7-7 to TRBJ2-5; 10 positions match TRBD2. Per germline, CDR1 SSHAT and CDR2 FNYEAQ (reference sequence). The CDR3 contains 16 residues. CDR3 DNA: TGTGCTAGCAGCTTAGGGCTAGCGGGGGTCTACGAGACCCAGTACTTC. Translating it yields CASSLGLAGVYETQYF.

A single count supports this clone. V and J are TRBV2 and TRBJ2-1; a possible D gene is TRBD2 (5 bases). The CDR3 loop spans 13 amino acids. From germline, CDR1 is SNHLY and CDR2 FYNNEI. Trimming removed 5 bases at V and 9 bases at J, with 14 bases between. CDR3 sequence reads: CASSLGISGEQFF. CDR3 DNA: TGTGCCAGCAGTTTAGGTATCAGCGGTGAGCAGTTCTTC.

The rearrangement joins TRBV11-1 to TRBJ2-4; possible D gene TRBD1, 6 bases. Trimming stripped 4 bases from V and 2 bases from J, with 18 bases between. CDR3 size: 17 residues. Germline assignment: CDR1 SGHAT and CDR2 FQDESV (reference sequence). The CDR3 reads CASSSGRTAETKNIQYF. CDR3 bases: TGTGCCAGCAGCTCCGGCCGGACAGCTGAAACCAAAAACATTCAGTACTTC.

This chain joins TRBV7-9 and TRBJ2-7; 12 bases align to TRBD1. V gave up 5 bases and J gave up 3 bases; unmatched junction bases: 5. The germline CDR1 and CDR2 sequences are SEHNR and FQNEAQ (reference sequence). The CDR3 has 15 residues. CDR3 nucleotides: TGTGCCAGCAGCCTCCGGGACAGGGGGCTCTACGAGCAGTACTTC. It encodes CASSLRDRGLYEQYF.

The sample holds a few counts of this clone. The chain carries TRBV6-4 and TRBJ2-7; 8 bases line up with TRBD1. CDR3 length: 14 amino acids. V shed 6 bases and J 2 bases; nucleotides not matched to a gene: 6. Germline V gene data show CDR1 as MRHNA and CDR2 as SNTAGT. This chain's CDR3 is CASRFWTGTYEQYF. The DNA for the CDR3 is TGTGCCAGCAGGTTCTGGACAGGGACCTACGAGCAGTACTTC.

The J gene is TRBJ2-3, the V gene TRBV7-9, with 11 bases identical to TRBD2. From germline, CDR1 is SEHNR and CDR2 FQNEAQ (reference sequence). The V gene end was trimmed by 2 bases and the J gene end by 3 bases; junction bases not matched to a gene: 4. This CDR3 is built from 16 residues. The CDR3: CASSLMTSGATDTQYF. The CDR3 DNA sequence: TGTGCCAGCAGCTTAATGACTAGCGGGGCTACAGATACGCAGTATTTT.

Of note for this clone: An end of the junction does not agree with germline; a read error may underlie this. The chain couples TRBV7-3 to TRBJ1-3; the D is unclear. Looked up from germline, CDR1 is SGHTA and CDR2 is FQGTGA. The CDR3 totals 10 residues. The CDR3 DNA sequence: TGTGCCAGCAGCTTAAATCGGGATCTTTTT. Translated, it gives CASSLNRDLF.

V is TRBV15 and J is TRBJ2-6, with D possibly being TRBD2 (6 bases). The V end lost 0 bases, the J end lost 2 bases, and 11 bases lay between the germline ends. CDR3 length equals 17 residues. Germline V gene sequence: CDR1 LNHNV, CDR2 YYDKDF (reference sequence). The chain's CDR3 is CATSRDRDWAGANVLTF. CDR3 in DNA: TGTGCCACCAGCAGAGATCGGGACTGGGCTGGGGCCAACGTCCTGACTTTC. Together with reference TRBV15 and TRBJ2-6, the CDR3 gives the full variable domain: DAMVIQNPRYQVTQFGKPVTLSCSQTLNHNVMYWYQQKSSQAPKLLFHYYDKDFNNEADTPDNFQSRRPNTSFCFLDIRSPGLGDTAMYLCATSRDRDWAGANVLTFGAGSRLTVL.

The CDR3 DNA is TGTGCCAGCAGTAATGGGAGGGGGATGGGCGAGCAGTACTTC. This gives the protein CASSNGRGMGEQYF. The chain couples TRBV27 to TRBJ2-7; possibly TRBD2 for D (7 bases). Deletions cut 5 bases from V and 6 bases from J, with 17 bases between. Per the germline V gene, CDR1 is MNHEY and CDR2 is SMNVEV (reference sequence). The CDR3 is 14 amino acids.

CDR3 bases: TGTGCCAGCAGTGAAGACAGCTCCGATACGCAGTATTTT. Its protein is CASSEDSSDTQYF. The V and J genes are TRBV5-4 and TRBJ2-3; D is possibly TRBD1 (5 bases). Trimming stripped 5 bases from V and 6 bases from J, with 13 bases between. Looked up from germline, CDR1 is SGHNT and CDR2 is YYREEE (reference sequence). This CDR3 comprises 13 residues.

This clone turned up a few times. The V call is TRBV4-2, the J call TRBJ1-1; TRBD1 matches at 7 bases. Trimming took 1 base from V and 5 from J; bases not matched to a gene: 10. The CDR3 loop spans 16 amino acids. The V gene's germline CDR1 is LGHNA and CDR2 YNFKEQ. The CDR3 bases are TGTGCCAGCAGCCAAGTTCAGGGGGATTCGTGGACTGAAGCTTTCTTT. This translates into CASSQVQGDSWTEAFF.

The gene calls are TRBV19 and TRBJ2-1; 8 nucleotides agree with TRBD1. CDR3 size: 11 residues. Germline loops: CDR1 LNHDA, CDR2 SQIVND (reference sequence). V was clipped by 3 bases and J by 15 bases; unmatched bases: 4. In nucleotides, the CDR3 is TGTGCCAGTAGTATGGGGCAGGGGGCGTTCTTC. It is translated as CASSMGQGAFF.

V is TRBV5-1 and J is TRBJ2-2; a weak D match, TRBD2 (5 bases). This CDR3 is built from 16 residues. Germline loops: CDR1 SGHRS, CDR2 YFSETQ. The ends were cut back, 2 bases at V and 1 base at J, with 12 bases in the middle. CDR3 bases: TGCGCCAGCAGCTTCGTAGGAGGAATGAACACCGGGGAGCTGTTTTTT. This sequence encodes CASSFVGGMNTGELFF.

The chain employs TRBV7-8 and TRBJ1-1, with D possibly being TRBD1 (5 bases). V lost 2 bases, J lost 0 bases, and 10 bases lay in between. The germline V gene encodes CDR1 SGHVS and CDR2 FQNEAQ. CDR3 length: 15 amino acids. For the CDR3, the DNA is TGTGCCAGCAGCTTACGGAGGGACCTGAACACTGAAGCTTTCTTT. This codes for CASSLRRDLNTEAFF.

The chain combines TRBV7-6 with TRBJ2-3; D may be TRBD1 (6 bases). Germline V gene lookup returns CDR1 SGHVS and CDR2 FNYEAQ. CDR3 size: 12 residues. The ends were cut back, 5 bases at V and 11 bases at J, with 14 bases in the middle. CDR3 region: CASSARWGQQYF. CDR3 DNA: TGTGCCAGCAGCGCCCGATGGGGGCAGCAGTATTTT.

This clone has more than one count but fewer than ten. CDR3 protein: CASTGLSNQPQHF. CDR3 nucleotides: TGTGCCAGCACTGGGCTTAGCAATCAGCCCCAGCATTTT. The chain has TRBV6-6 and TRBJ1-5; the D is unclear. There are 13 residues in the CDR3. The V end lost 7 bases, the J end lost 0 bases, and 7 bases lay between the germline ends. Germline CDR1 reads MNHNY; CDR2 reads SVGAGI (reference sequence).